This T cell receptor (beta chain) was sequenced in a study of cytomegalovirus exposure and HLA in healthy donors. Findings and caveats of the study: Overall, roughly 170 TCR beta chains were annotated as cytomegalovirus-associated.

Notes on this clone: Its antigen is not identified.

Sequencing used immunoSEQ multiplex PCR; TCRdb keeps in-frame clones, though not all of them. The table lists under 200,000 clones, about 89% of them singletons. V gave up 5 bases and J gave up 1 base, with 16 bases separating them. This CDR3 region has 16 residues. The germline V gene encodes CDR1 MDHEN and CDR2 SYDVKM. The chain couples TRBV28 to TRBJ2-3, with D unresolved. The origin of this receptor is a woman aged 18-29 years in good health and CMV-seropositive. Material for sequencing was PBMCs. The CDR3 loop reads CASSPLAPRGTDTQYF. Written as DNA, the CDR3 is TGTGCCAGCAGTCCTTTAGCTCCACGGGGCACAGATACGCAGTATTTT.